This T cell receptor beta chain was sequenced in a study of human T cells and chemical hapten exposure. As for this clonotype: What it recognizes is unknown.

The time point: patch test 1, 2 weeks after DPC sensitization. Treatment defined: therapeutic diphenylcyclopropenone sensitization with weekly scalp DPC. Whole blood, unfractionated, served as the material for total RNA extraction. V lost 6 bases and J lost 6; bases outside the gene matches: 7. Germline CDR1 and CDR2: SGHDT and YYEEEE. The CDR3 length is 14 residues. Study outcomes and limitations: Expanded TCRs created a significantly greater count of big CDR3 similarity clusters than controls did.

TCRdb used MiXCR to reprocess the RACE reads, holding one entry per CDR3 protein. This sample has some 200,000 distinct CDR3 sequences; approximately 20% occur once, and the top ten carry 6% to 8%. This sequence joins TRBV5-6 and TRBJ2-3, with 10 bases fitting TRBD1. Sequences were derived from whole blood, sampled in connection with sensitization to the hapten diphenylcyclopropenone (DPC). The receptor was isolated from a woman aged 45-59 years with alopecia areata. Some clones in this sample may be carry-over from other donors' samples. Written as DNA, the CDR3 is TGTGCCAGCACCCCCGGGACAGGGGAGGATACGCAGTATTTT. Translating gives CASTPGTGEDTQYF.